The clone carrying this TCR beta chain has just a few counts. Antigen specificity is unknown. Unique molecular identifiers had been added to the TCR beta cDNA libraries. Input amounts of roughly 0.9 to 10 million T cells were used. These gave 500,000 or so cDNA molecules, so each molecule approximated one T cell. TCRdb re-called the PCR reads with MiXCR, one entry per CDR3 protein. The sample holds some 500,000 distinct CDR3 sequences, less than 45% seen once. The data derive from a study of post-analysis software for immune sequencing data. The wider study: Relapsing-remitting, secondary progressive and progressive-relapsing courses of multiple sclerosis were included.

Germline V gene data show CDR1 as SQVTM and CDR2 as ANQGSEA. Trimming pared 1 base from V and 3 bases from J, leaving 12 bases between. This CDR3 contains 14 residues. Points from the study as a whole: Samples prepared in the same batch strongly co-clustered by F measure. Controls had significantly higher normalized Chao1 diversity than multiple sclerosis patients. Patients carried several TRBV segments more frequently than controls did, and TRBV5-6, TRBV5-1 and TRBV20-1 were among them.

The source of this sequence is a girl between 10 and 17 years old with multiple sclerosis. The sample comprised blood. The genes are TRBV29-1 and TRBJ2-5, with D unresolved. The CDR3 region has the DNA TGCAGCGTTGAAGGGCGGCAGCAGGAAGAGACCCAGTACTTC. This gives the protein CSVEGRQQEETQYF.